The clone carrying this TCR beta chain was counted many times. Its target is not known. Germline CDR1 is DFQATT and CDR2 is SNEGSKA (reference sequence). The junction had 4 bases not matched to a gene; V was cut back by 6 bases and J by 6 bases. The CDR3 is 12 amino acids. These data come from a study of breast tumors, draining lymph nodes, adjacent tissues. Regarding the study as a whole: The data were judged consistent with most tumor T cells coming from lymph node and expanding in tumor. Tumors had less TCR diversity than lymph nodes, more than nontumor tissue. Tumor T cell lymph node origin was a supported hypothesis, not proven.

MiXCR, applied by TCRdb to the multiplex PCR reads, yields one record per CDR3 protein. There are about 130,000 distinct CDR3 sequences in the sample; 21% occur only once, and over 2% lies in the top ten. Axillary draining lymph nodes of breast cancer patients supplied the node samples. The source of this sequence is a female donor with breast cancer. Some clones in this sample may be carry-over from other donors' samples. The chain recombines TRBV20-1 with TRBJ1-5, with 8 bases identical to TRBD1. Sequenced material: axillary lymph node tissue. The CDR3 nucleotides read TGCAGTGCAGACGGACAGGGTCAGCCCCAGCATTTT. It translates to CSADGQGQPQHF.